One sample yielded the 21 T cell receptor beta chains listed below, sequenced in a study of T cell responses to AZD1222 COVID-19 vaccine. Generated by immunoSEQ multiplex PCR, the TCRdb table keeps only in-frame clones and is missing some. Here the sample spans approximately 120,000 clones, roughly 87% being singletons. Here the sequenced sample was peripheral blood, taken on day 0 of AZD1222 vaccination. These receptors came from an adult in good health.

The CDR3 sequence: CASSAGLAGGQTYEQYF. The CDR3 DNA reads as TGTGCCAGCAGCGCCGGACTAGCGGGGGGGCAAACCTACGAGCAGTACTTC. This sequence joins TRBV7-9 and TRBJ2-7; the match to TRBD2 covers 15 bases. The trim removed 5 bases at V and 2 bases at J, leaving 7 bases unmatched. CDR1 and CDR2 (germline): SEHNR, FQNEAQ (reference sequence). CDR3 length equals 17 residues.

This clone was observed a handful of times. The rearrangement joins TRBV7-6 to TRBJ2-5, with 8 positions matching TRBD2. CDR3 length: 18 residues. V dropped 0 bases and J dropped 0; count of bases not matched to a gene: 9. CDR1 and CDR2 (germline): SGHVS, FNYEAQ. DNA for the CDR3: TGTGCCAGCAGCTTAGCCCCTCTGGGCGGGGGGTACCAAGAGACCCAGTACTTC. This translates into CASSLAPLGGGYQETQYF.

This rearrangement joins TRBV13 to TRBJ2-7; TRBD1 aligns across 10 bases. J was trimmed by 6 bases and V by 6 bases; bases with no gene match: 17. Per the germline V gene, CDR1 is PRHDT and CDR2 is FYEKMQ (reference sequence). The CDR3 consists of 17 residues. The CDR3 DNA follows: TGTGCCAGCAGTTTCCTCCGGGACAGGGGAACCGGGGGCGAGCAGTACTTC. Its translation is CASSFLRDRGTGGEQYF.

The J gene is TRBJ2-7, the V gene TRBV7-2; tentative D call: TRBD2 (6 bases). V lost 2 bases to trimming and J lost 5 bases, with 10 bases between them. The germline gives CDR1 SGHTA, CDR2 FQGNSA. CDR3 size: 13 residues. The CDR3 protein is CASSLYRGNEQYF. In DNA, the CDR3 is TGTGCCAGCAGCTTATATCGGGGGAACGAGCAGTACTTC.

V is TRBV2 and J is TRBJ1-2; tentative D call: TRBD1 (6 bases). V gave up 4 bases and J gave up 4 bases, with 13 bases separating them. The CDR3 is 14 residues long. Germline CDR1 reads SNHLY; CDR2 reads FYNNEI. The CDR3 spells CASSAGRGGYGYTF. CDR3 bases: TGTGCCAGCAGTGCGGGCAGGGGAGGCTATGGCTACACCTTC. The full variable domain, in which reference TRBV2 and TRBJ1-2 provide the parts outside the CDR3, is EPEVTQTPSHQVTQMGQEVILRCVPISNHLYFYWYRQILGQKVEFLVSFYNNEISEKSEIFDDQFSVERPDGSNFTLKIRSTKLEDSAMYFCASSAGRGGYGYTFGSGTRLTVV.

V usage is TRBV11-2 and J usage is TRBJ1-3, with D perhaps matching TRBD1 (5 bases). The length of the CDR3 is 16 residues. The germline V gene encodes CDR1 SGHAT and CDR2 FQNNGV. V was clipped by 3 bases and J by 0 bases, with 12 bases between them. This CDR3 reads CASSFADGHSGNTIYF. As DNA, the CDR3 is TGTGCCAGCAGCTTTGCCGACGGACACTCTGGAAACACCATATATTTT.

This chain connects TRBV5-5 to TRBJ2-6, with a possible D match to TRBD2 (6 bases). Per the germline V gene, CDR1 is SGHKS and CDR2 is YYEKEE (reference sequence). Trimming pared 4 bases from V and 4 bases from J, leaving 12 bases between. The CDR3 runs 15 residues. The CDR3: CASSRLVSGANVLTF. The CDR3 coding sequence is TGTGCCAGCAGCAGACTAGTCTCCGGGGCCAACGTCCTGACTTTC.

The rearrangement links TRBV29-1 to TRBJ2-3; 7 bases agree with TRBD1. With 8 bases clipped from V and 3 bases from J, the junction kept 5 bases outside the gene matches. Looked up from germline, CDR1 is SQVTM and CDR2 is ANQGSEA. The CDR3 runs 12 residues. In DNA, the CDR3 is TGCAGCCACAGGGGAGAGACAGATACGCAGTATTTT. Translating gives CSHRGETDTQYF.

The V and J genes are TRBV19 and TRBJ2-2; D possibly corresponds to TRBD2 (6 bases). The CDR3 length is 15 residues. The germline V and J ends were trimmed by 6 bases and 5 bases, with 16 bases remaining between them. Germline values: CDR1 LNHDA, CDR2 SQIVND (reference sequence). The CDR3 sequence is CASSPPGLRTGELFF. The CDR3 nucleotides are TGTGCCAGTAGCCCCCCCGGACTAAGAACCGGGGAGCTGTTTTTT.

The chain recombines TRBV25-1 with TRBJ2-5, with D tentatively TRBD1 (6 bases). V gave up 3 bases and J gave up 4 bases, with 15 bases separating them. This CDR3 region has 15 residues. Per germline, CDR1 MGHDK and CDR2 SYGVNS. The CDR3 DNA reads TGTGCCAGCAGTGACCCCAGGGGTGAGTCAGAGACCCAGTACTTC. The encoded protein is CASSDPRGESETQYF. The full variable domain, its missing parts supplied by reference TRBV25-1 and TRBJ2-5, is EADIYQTPRYLVIGTGKKITLECSQTMGHDKMYWYQQDPGMELHLIHYSYGVNSTEKGDLSSESTVSRIRTEHFPLTLESARPSHTSQYLCASSDPRGESETQYFGPGTRLLVL.

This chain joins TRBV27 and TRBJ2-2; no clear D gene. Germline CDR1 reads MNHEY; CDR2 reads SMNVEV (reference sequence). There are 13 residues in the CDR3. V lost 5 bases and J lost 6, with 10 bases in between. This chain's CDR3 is CASSEIWSGELFF. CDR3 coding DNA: TGTGCCAGCAGTGAGATTTGGTCCGGGGAGCTGTTTTTT.

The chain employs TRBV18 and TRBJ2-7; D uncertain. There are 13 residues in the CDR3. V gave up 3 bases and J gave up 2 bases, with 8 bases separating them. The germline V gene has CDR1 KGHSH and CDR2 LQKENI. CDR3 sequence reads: CASSPRSAYEQYF. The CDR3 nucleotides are TGTGCCAGCTCACCTAGGAGCGCCTACGAGCAGTACTTC. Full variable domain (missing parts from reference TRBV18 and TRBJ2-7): NAGVMQNPRHLVRRRGQEARLRCSPMKGHSHVYWYRQLPEEGLKFMVYLQKENIIDESGMPKERFSAEFPKEGPSILRIQQVVRGDSAAYFCASSPRSAYEQYFGPGTRLTVT.

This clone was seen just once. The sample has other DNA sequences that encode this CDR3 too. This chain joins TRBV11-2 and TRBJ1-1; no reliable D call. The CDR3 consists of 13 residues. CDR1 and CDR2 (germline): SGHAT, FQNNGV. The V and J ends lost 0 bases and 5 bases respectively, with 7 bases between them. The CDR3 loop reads CASSLERGTEAFF. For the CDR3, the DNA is TGTGCCAGCAGCTTAGAACGAGGGACTGAAGCTTTCTTT.

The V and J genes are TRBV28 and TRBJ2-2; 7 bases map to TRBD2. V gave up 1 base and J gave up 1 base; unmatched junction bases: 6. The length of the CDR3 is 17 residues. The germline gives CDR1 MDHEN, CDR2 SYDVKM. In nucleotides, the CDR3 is TGTGCCAGCAGTTTATCAGAGGGAGGGAAGAACACCGGGGAGCTGTTTTTT. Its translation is CASSLSEGGKNTGELFF. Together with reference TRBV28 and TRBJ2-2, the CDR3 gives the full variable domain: DVKVTQSSRYLVKRTGEKVFLECVQDMDHENMFWYRQDPGLGLRLIYFSYDVKMKEKGDIPEGYSVSREKKERFSLILESASTNQTSMYLCASSLSEGGKNTGELFFGEGSRLTVL.

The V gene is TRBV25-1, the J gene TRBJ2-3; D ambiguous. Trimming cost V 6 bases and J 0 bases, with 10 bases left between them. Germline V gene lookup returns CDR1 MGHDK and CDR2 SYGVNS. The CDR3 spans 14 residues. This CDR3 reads CASRNTGSTDTQYF. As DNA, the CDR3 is TGTGCCAGCAGAAATACGGGTAGCACAGATACGCAGTATTTT.

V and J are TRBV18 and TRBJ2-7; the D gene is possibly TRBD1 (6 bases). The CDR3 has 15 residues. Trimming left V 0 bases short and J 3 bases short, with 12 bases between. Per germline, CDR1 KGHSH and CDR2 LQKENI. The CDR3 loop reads CASSPPPGQRYEQYF. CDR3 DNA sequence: TGTGCCAGCTCACCACCACCGGGACAACGCTACGAGCAGTACTTC.

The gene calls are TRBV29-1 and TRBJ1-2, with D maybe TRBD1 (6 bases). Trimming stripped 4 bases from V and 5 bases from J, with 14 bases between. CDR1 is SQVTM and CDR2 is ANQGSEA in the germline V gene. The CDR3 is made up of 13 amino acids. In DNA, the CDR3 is TGCAGCGTTGGTGAGACAGGCGTTTATGGCTACACCTTC. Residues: CSVGETGVYGYTF.

CDR3 in amino acids: CASSLAVVENTGELFF. CDR3 nucleotides: TGCGCCAGCAGCTTGGCCGTCGTTGAGAACACCGGGGAGCTGTTTTTT. This sequence joins TRBV5-1 and TRBJ2-2, with unresolved D. V lost 0 bases to trimming and J lost 1 base, with 10 bases between them. The CDR3 extends over 16 amino acids. The germline CDR1 and CDR2 sequences are SGHRS and YFSETQ.

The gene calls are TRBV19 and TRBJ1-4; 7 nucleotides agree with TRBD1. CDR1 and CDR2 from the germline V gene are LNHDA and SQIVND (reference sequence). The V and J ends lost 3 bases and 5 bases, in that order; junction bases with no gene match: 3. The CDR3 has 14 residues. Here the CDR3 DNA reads TGTGCCAGTAGTATGGGACAGTTAAATGAAAAACTGTTTTTT. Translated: CASSMGQLNEKLFF.

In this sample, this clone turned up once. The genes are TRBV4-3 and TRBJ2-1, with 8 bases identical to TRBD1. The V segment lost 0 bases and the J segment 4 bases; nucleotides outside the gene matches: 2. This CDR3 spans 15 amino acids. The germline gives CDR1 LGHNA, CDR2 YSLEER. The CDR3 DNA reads TGCGCCAGCAGCCAAGACCAGGGGGCGTACAATGAGCAGTTCTTC. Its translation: CASSQDQGAYNEQFF.

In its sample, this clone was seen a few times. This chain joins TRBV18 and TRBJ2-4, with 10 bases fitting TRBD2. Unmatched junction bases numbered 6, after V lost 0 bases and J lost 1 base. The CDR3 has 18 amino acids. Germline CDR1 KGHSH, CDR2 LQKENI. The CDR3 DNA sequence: TGTGCCAGCTCACCACCCCTAGCGGGAGATCGGGCCAAAAACATTCAGTACTTC. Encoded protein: CASSPPLAGDRAKNIQYF. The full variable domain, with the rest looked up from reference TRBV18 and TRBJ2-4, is NAGVMQNPRHLVRRRGQEARLRCSPMKGHSHVYWYRQLPEEGLKFMVYLQKENIIDESGMPKERFSAEFPKEGPSILRIQQVVRGDSAAYFCASSPPLAGDRAKNIQYFGAGTRLSVL.